This T cell receptor beta chain originates from a study of regulatory T cells in long-lasting Graves disease. Libraries of TCR beta came from iRepertoire HTBI primers plus Arm-PCR of CDR3 regions. TCRdb redid the calling of the multiplex PCR reads with MiXCR, one entry per CDR3 protein. The table lists 400,000 to 650,000 distinct CDR3 sequences, about 15% of them singletons. This clonotype was counted many times. Documented time point: newly diagnosed GD, antithyroid drugs for less than 3 months. Construction of the TCR library relied on RNA isolated from PBMCs. Germline V gene data show CDR1 as SNHLY and CDR2 as FYNNEI. V was shortened by 3 bases and J by 4 bases, with 9 bases between the two germline ends. The CDR3 length is 13 residues. The data also belong to a second study, concerning T cells in Graves' hyperthyroidism and ophthalmopathy.

The chain recombines TRBV2 with TRBJ1-1; D unclear. The receptor was isolated from a woman aged 35-60 years with Graves disease. Here the sequenced sample was peripheral blood mononuclear cells (PBMCs), taken at new diagnosis, from a patient treated with antithyroid drugs. The DNA of the CDR3 is TGTGCCAGCAGTGAGGGTTCTGCCACTGAAGCTTTCTTT. Residues: CASSEGSATEAFF.